The 19 T cell receptor beta chains given below trace back to one sample, sequenced in a study of cytomegalovirus exposure and HLA in healthy donors. In the PCR, 60 Vbeta and 13 Jbeta primers were used. Here immunoSEQ multiplex PCR was the method, and the copy in TCRdb shows in-frame clones only, minus some. This repertoire shows under 200,000 clones, around three quarters found once; its top ten account for roughly 1.4%. Sequencing was done on a sample of PBMCs. These receptors all stem from a man in his forties in good health and CMV-seronegative.

This chain uses TRBV7-9 with TRBJ1-1; TRBD1 agrees at 11 bases. Trimming at V came to 5 bases and at J to 3 bases, leaving 5 bases not matched to a gene. There are 15 residues in the CDR3. Germline V lookup: CDR1 SEHNR, CDR2 FQNEAQ (reference sequence). The CDR3 region is CASSPGTGGHTEAFF. The CDR3 coding sequence is TGTGCCAGCAGCCCCGGGACAGGGGGGCACACTGAAGCTTTCTTT.

The V gene is TRBV7-2, the J gene TRBJ2-1; D ambiguous. The CDR3 is made up of 16 amino acids. Per the germline V gene, CDR1 is SGHTA and CDR2 is FQGNSA. V was clipped by 1 base and J by 0 bases, with 10 bases between them. The CDR3 DNA reads TGTGCCAGCAGCTTAGGAGCCGCAAGCTCCTACAATGAGCAGTTCTTC. Its translation is CASSLGAASSYNEQFF. The complete variable domain, with remaining parts taken from reference TRBV7-2 and TRBJ2-1, reads GAGVSQSPSNKVTEKGKDVELRCDPISGHTALYWYRQSLGQGLEFLIYFQGNSAPDKSGLPSDRFSAERTGGSVSTLTIQRTQQEDSAVYLCASSLGAASSYNEQFFGPGTRLTVL.

The V and J genes are TRBV2 and TRBJ2-1; 9 bases map to TRBD2. The V and J ends lost 7 bases and 7 bases, in that order; junction bases with no gene match: 11. CDR1 and CDR2 (germline): SNHLY, FYNNEI. The CDR3 has 15 amino acids. CDR3 region: CASTPTSGRTNEQFF. As DNA, the CDR3 is TGTGCCAGCACCCCGACTAGCGGCAGGACAAATGAGCAGTTCTTC.

This clone appeared once. This sequence joins TRBV10-3 and TRBJ2-5; tentative D call: TRBD2 (6 bases). V shed 11 bases and J shed 2 bases, with 12 bases lying between them. Germline CDR1 reads ENHRY; CDR2 reads SYGVKD. This CDR3 is 12 amino acids long. CDR3 sequence (DNA): TGTGCCGTGGGACTGGAGCAAGAGACCCAGTACTTC. This translates into CAVGLEQETQYF.

The V call is TRBV13, the J call TRBJ2-7, with 7 bases lining up with TRBD1. The V segment lost 5 bases and the J segment 5 bases; nucleotides outside the gene matches: 12. Germline V gene sequence: CDR1 PRHDT, CDR2 FYEKMQ (reference sequence). The CDR3 loop spans 15 amino acids. The CDR3 is CASSGAGTDNDEQYF. CDR3 nucleotide sequence: TGTGCCAGCAGCGGAGCCGGGACAGACAACGACGAGCAGTACTTC.

DNA for the CDR3: TGTGCCATCAGTGGGGGACTAGCTGAGACCCAGTACTTC. Protein: CAISGGLAETQYF. V and J are TRBV10-3 and TRBJ2-5, with 9 bases that match TRBD2. J was trimmed by 5 bases and V by 4 bases; bases with no gene match: 2. Germline CDR1 ENHRY, CDR2 SYGVKD. The CDR3 runs to 13 residues.

The V gene is TRBV27, the J gene TRBJ2-1; 13 bases align to TRBD2. Unmatched junction bases numbered 8, after V lost 5 bases and J lost 7 bases. From germline, CDR1 is MNHEY and CDR2 SMNVEV (reference sequence). CDR3 size: 16 residues. The chain's CDR3 is CASSTRTSGSWNEQFF. The CDR3 DNA reads as TGTGCCAGCAGTACTAGGACTAGCGGGAGCTGGAATGAGCAGTTCTTC.

The chain employs TRBV7-3 and TRBJ2-2; weak D call: TRBD2 (7 bases). Trimming shortened V by 2 bases and J by 10 bases, and 11 bases separated the two germline ends. This CDR3 comprises 13 residues. CDR1 is SGHTA and CDR2 is FQGTGA in the germline V gene. The CDR3 DNA sequence: TGTGCCAGCAGCTTAGGGGGGGCCCCGGAGCTGTTTTTT. Translation: CASSLGGAPELFF.

Only a few counts were recorded for this clone. This chain links TRBV28 with TRBJ1-4; possible D gene TRBD1, 5 bases. This CDR3 spans 18 amino acids. V lost 5 bases to trimming and J lost 6 bases, with 25 bases between them. Per germline, CDR1 MDHEN and CDR2 SYDVKM. Here the CDR3 reads CASSHRLGGSGGYEKLFF. The CDR3 nucleotides read TGTGCCAGCAGTCACCGCCTCGGGGGATCCGGCGGCTATGAAAAACTGTTTTTT.

The CDR3 protein is CASRPLGANNYGYTF. Written as DNA, the CDR3 is TGTGCCAGCAGGCCTCTAGGGGCTAATAACTATGGCTACACCTTC. The J gene is TRBJ1-2, the V gene TRBV27; a possible D gene is TRBD1 (5 bases). The germline CDR1 and CDR2 sequences are MNHEY and SMNVEV (reference sequence). The CDR3 spans 15 residues. Trimming took off 6 bases at V and 1 base at J, with 15 bases between the two ends.

Notes on this clone: Other DNA variants within this sample encode the same CDR3. The J gene is TRBJ2-2, the V gene TRBV2; TRBD1 is a possible D gene (5 bases). Trimming stripped 0 bases from V and 6 bases from J, with 5 bases between. Germline V gives CDR1 SNHLY, CDR2 FYNNEI. The CDR3 totals 13 residues. This CDR3 reads CASSEAGAGELFF. CDR3 nucleotides: TGTGCCAGCAGTGAAGCAGGGGCCGGGGAGCTGTTTTTT.

The chain carries TRBV7-6 and TRBJ2-2, with D maybe TRBD1 (6 bases). Germline V CDR1 and CDR2: SGHVS, FNYEAQ. Trimming took off 3 bases at V and 5 bases at J, with 13 bases between the two ends. The CDR3 runs to 15 residues. CDR3 protein: CASSLVGGGTGELFF. The CDR3 DNA follows: TGTGCCAGCAGCTTGGTTGGGGGCGGGACCGGGGAGCTGTTTTTT.

The rearrangement joins TRBV4-2 to TRBJ2-1; 11 nucleotides agree with TRBD2. Germline lookup yields CDR1 LGHNA and CDR2 YNFKEQ. Trimming cost V 3 bases and J 4 bases; bases outside gene matches: 5. The CDR3 contains 16 residues. CDR3 in DNA: TGTGCCAGCAGCCACCGGACTAGCGGGCTTTACAATGAGCAGTTCTTC. Residues: CASSHRTSGLYNEQFF.

The J gene is TRBJ1-2, the V gene TRBV5-6; TRBD1 is a possible D gene (6 bases). CDR1 is SGHDT and CDR2 is YYEEEE in the germline V gene. The length of the CDR3 is 15 residues. V lost 1 base and J lost 3, with 13 bases in between. The CDR3 here is CASSLRPGEYYGYTF. The CDR3 DNA reads TGTGCCAGCAGCTTGCGTCCAGGGGAGTACTATGGCTACACCTTC.

The chain has TRBV5-1 and TRBJ2-7; the D gene is possibly TRBD2 (5 bases). The CDR3 length is 11 residues. Trimming stripped 7 bases from V and 7 bases from J, with 12 bases between. CDR1 is SGHRS, CDR2 YFSETQ, per germline. The CDR3 DNA reads TGCGCCAGCGGCCAGTCGGGGGAGCAGTACTTC. Translation gives CASGQSGEQYF.

This chain joins TRBV5-8 and TRBJ2-3; 11 nucleotides line up with TRBD2. Germline-derived CDR1 and CDR2 are SGHTS and YDEGEE. CDR3 size: 14 residues. V lost 4 bases to trimming and J lost 5 bases; unmatched junction nucleotides: 3. The DNA for the CDR3 is TGTGCCAGCAGCCCAACTAGCGGGAGAGATACGCAGTATTTT. This gives the protein CASSPTSGRDTQYF.

The chain combines TRBV2 with TRBJ1-2; D unresolved. The germline V gene encodes CDR1 SNHLY and CDR2 FYNNEI. V lost 2 bases to trimming and J lost 5 bases, with 9 bases between them. The CDR3 is made up of 13 amino acids. CDR3 sequence (DNA): TGTGCCAGCAGTGAAACCGGGGAGTATGGCTACACCTTC. Amino acid sequence: CASSETGEYGYTF.

This chain links TRBV28 with TRBJ2-2; 9 bases agree with TRBD2. V trimming: 10 bases; J trimming: 3 bases; junction bases outside the gene matches: 6. Germline CDR1 MDHEN, CDR2 SYDVKM. The CDR3 covers 14 residues. CDR3: CATNKREDTGELFF. DNA for the CDR3: TGTGCCACCAACAAGCGGGAGGACACCGGGGAGCTGTTTTTT.

This clone was seen once. The V and J genes are TRBV30 and TRBJ1-2; tentative D call: TRBD1 (5 bases). The CDR3 length is 12 residues. Trimming left V 0 bases short and J 6 bases short, with 8 bases between. From germline, CDR1 is GTSNPN and CDR2 SVGIG (reference sequence). The CDR3 loop is CAWSVPGNGYTF. The CDR3 DNA is TGTGCCTGGAGTGTACCAGGGAATGGCTACACCTTC. Drawing the rest from reference TRBV30 and TRBJ1-2, the complete variable domain is SQTIHQWPATLVQPVGSPLSLECTVEGTSNPNLYWYRQAAGRGLQLLFYSVGIGQISSEVPQNLSASRPQDRQFILSSKKLLLSDSGFYLCAWSVPGNGYTFGSGTRLTVV.